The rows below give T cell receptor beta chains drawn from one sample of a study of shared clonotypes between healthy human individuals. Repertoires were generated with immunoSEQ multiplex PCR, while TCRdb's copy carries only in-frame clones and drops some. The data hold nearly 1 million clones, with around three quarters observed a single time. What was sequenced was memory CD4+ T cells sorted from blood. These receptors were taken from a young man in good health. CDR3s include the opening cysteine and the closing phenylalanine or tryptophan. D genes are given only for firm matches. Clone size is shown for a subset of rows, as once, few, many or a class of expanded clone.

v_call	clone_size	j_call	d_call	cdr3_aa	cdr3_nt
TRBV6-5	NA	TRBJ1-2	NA	CASRGTANYGYTF	TGTGCCAGCAGAGGGACGGCTAACTATGGCTACACCTTC
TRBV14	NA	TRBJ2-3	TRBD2	CASSRGLVVADTQYF	TGTGCCAGCAGCCGAGGACTAGTCGTGGCAGATACGCAGTATTTT
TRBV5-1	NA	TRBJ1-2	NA	CASSLDGQSFNNYGYTF	TGCGCCAGCAGCTTGGATGGACAGAGCTTCAATAACTATGGCTACACCTTC
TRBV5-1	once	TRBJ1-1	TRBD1	CASSPILGQGSFEAFF	TGCGCCAGCAGCCCCATTTTAGGACAGGGGTCTTTCGAAGCTTTCTTT
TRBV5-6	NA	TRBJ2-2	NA	CASSFASGELFF	TGTGCCAGCAGCTTTGCGTCCGGGGAGCTGTTTTTT
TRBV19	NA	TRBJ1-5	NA	CASAAGISNQPQHF	TGTGCCAGCGCCGCCGGGATCAGCAATCAGCCCCAGCATTTT
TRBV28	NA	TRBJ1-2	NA	CASSLTIDYGYTF	TGTGCCAGCAGTTTGACAATTGACTATGGCTACACCTTC
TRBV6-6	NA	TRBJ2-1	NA	CASRPDMYNEQFF	TGTGCCAGCAGACCTGACATGTACAATGAGCAGTTCTTC
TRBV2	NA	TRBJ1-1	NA	CASSEPGLMNTEAFF	TGTGCCAGCAGTGAACCAGGCCTGATGAACACTGAAGCTTTCTTT
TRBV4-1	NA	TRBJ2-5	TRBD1	CASSPPGTVETQYF	TGCGCCAGCAGCCCCCCCGGGACAGTAGAGACCCAGTACTTC
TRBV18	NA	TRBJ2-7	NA	CASSPSIEQYF	TGTGCCAGCTCACCCTCCATCGAGCAGTACTTC
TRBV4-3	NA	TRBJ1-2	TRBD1	CASSQERDRTLYGYTF	TGCGCCAGCAGCCAAGAACGGGACAGGACCCTATATGGCTACACCTTC
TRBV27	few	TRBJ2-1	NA	CASSSRSRGSWNEQFF	TGTGCCAGCAGTTCCCGGAGTAGGGGCTCATGGAATGAGCAGTTCTTC
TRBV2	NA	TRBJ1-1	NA	CASGGRENTEAFF	TGTGCCAGCGGGGGACGGGAGAACACTGAAGCTTTCTTT
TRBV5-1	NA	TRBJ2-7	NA	CASSLAPSYEQYF	TGCGCCAGCAGCTTAGCACCCTCCTACGAGCAGTACTTC
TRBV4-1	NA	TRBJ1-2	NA	CASSQEVGPYGYTF	TGCGCCAGCAGCCAAGAGGTTGGCCCGTATGGCTACACCTTC
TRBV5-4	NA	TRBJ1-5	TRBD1	CASSFPDRGPQHF	TGTGCCAGCAGCTTCCCGGACAGGGGGCCCCAGCATTTT
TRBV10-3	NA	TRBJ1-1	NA	CAIGRDGDLNTEAFF	TGTGCCATAGGGCGAGATGGGGATTTGAACACTGAAGCTTTCTTT
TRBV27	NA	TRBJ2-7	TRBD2	CASRRGTSGRGAYEQYF	TGTGCCAGCAGGAGAGGGACTAGCGGGAGAGGGGCCTACGAGCAGTACTTC
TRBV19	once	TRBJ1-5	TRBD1	CASQGTGGLIQPQHF	TGTGCCAGTCAAGGGACAGGGGGCTTGATTCAGCCCCAGCATTTT
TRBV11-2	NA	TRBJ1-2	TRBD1	CASSFRGPVDGYTF	TGTGCCAGCAGCTTCAGGGGGCCCGTGGATGGCTACACCTTC
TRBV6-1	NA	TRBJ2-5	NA	CASSENLGLGTQYF	TGTGCCAGCAGTGAAAATTTGGGGCTCGGGACCCAGTACTTC
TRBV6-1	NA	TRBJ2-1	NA	CASIRHDEQFF	TGTGCCAGCATTCGACACGATGAGCAGTTCTTC
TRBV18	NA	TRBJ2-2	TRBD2	CASSPGLAGTGELFF	TGTGCCAGCTCACCGGGACTAGCGGGGACCGGGGAGCTGTTTTTT
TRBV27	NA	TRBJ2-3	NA	CASSLKDLADTQYF	TGTGCCAGCAGTTTAAAAGACTTGGCAGATACGCAGTATTTT
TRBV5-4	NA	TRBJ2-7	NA	CASSLAAEGYEQYF	TGTGCCAGCAGCTTGGCGGCGGAAGGCTACGAGCAGTACTTC
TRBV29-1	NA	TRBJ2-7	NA	CSVADSSYEQYF	TGCAGCGTCGCGGACAGCTCCTACGAGCAGTACTTC
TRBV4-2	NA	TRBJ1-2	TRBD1	CASSPPGSGQGGGYTF	TGTGCCAGCAGCCCCCCGGGGTCGGGACAGGGGGGAGGCTACACCTTC
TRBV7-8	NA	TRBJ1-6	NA	CASSLEAVINSPLHF	TGTGCCAGCAGCTTAGAGGCAGTCATTAATTCACCCCTCCACTTT
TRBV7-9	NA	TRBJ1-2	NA	CASSDDGSRGYTF	TGTGCCAGCAGCGACGATGGATCGCGGGGCTACACCTTC
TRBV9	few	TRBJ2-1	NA	CASSVAGQSPQNEQFF	TGTGCCAGCAGCGTAGCTGGACAGAGTCCCCAAAATGAGCAGTTCTTC
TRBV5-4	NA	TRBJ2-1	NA	CASSLDRGELVF	TGTGCCAGCAGCTTGGACCGGGGAGAGCTAGTCTTC
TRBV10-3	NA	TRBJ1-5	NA	CAISASDNQPQHF	TGTGCCATCAGTGCTTCAGACAATCAGCCCCAGCATTTT
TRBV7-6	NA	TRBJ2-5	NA	CASSLTEAETQYF	TGTGCCAGCAGCTTGACCGAGGCCGAGACCCAGTACTTC
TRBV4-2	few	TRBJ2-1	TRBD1	CASSQPGQGYNEQFF	TGTGCCAGCAGCCAGCCGGGACAGGGCTACAATGAGCAGTTCTTC